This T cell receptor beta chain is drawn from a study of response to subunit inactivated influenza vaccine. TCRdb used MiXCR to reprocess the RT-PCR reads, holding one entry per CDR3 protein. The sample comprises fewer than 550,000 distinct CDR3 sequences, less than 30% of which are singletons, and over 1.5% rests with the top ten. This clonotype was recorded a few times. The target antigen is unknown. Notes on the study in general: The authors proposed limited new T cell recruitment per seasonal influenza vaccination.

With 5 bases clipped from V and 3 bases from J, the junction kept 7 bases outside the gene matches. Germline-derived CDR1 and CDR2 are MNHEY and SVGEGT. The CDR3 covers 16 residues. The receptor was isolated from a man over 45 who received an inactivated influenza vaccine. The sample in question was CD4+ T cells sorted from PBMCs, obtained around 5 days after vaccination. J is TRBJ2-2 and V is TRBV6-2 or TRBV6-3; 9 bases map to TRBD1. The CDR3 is CASSPGTGWDTGELFF. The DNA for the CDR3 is TGTGCCAGCAGTCCCGGGACAGGGTGGGACACCGGGGAGCTGTTTTTT.